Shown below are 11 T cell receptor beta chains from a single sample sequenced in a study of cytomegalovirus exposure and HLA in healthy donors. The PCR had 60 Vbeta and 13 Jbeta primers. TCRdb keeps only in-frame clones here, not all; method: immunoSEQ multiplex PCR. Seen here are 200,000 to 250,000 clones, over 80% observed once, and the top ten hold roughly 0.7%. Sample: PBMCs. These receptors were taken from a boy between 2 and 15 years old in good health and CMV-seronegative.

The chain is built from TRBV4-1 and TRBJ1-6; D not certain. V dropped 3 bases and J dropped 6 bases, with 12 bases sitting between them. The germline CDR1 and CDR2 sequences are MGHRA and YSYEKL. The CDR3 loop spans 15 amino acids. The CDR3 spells CASSQFRETNSPLHF. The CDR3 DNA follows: TGCGCCAGCAGCCAGTTCCGGGAGACTAATTCACCCCTCCACTTT.

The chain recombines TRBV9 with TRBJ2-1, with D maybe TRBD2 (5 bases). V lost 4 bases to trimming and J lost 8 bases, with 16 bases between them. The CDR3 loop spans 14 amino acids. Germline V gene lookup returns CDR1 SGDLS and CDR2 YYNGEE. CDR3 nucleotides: TGTGCCAGCAGCCGACCTGGAGGTCGCCATGAGCAGTTCTTC. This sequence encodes CASSRPGGRHEQFF.

CDR3 in DNA: TGTGCCAGTATCAGACGCACCTCACAGGGAACTGAAGCTTTCTTT. Translated, it gives CASIRRTSQGTEAFF. The chain joins TRBV19 to TRBJ1-1; possible D gene TRBD1, 6 bases. Trimming removed 7 bases at V and 5 bases at J, with 20 bases between. CDR1 and CDR2 (germline): LNHDA, SQIVND (reference sequence). CDR3 length: 15 amino acids.

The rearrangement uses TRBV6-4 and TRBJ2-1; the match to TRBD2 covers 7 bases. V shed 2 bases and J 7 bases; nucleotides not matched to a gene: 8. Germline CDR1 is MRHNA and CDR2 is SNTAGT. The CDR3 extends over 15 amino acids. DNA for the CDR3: TGTGCCAGCAGTGACGGGGCGGGAGCCGGAAATGAGCAGTTCTTC. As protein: CASSDGAGAGNEQFF.

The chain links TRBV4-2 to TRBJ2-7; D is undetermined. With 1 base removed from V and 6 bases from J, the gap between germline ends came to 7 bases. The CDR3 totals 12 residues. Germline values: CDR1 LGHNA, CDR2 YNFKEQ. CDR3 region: CASSQVVSEQYF. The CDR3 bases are TGTGCCAGCAGCCAAGTTGTCTCCGAGCAGTACTTC.

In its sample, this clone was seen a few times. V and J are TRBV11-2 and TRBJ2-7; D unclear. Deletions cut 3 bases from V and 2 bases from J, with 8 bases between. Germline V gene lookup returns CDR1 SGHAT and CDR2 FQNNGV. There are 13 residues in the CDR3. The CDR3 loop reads CASSLTATYEQYF. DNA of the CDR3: TGTGCCAGCAGCTTGACTGCCACCTACGAGCAGTACTTC.

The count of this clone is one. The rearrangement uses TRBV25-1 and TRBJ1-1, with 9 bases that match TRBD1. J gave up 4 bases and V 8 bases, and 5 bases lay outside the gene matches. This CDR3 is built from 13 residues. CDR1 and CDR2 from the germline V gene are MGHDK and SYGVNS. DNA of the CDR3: TGTGCCAGCGGCCAGACAGGGGGCACTGAAGCTTTCTTT. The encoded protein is CASGQTGGTEAFF.

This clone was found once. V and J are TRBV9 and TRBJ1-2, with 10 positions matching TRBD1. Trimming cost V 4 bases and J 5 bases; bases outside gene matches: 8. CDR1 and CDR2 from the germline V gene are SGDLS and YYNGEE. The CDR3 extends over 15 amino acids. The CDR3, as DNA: TGTGCCAGCAGCCCTCGGACAGGGGGATATTATGGCTACACCTTC. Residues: CASSPRTGGYYGYTF.

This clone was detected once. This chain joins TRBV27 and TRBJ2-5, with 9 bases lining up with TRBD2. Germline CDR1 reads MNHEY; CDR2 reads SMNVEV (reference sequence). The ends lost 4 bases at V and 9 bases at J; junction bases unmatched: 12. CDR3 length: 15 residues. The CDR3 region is CASSSGLAYIEAQYF. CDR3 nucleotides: TGTGCCAGCAGTTCCGGACTAGCGTATATCGAGGCCCAGTACTTC.

CDR3 residues: CASSLVGGGYEQYF. Written as DNA, the CDR3 is TGCGCCAGCAGCTTGGTGGGAGGGGGTTACGAGCAGTACTTC. The chain has TRBV5-1 and TRBJ2-7; TRBD2 might be the D (7 bases). CDR1 and CDR2 from the germline V gene are SGHRS and YFSETQ. This CDR3 region has 14 residues. V lost 0 bases, J lost 4 bases, and 11 bases lay in between.

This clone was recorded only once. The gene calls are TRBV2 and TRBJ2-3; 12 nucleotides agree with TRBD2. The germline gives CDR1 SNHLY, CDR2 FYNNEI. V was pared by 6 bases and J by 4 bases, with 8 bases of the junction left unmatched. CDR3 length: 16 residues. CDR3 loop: CASRLLAGGGADTQYF. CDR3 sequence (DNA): TGTGCCAGCAGATTACTAGCGGGGGGCGGCGCAGATACGCAGTATTTT.